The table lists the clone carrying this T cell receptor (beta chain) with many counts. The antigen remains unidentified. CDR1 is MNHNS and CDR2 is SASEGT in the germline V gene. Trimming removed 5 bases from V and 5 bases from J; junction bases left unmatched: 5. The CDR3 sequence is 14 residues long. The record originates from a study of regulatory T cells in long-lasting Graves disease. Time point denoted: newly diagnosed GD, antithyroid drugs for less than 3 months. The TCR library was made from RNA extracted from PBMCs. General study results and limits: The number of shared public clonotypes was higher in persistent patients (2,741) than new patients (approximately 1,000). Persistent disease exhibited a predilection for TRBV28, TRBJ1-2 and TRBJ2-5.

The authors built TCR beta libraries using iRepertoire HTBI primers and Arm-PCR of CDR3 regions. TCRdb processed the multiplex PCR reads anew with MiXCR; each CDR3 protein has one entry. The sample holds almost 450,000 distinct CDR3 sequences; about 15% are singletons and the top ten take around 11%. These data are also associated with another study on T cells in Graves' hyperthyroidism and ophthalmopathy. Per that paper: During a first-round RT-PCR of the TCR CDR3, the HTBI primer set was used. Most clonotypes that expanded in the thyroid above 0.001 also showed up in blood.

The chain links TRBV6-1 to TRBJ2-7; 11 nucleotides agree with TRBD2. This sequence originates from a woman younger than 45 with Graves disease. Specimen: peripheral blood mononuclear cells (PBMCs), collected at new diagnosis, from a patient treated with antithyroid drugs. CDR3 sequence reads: CASSPTSGSHEQYF. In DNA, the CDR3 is TGTGCCAGCAGTCCTACTAGCGGGAGCCACGAGCAGTACTTC.